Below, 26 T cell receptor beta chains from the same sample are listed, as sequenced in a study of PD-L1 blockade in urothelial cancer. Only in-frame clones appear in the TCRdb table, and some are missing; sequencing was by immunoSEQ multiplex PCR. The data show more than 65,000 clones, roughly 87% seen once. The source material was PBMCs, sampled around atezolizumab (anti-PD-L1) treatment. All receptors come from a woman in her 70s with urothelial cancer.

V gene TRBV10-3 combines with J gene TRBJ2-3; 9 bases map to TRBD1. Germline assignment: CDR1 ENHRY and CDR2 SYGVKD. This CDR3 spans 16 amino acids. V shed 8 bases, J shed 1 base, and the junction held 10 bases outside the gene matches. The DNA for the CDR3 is TGTGCCATCGGCGGGACAGGGAGTCGGGGCACAGATACGCAGTATTTT. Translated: CAIGGTGSRGTDTQYF.

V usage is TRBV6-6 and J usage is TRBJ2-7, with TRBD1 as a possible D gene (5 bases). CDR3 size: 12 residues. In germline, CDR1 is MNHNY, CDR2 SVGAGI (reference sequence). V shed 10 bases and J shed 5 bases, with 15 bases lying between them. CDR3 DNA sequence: TGTGCCACCCGGACAAGGGCAGACGAGCAGTACTTC. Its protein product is CATRTRADEQYF.

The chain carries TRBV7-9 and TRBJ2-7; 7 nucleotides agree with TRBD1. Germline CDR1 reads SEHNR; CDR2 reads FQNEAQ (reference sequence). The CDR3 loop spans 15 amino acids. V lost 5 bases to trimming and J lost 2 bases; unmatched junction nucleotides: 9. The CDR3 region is CASSHSDRLTYEQYF. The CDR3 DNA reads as TGTGCCAGCAGCCATTCGGACAGGCTTACCTACGAGCAGTACTTC.

The CDR3 spells CASSLAVATDTQYF. In DNA, the CDR3 is TGCGCCAGCAGCTTGGCCGTAGCCACAGATACGCAGTATTTT. The chain recombines TRBV5-1 with TRBJ2-3, with no clear D. CDR1 and CDR2 from the germline V gene are SGHRS and YFSETQ. This CDR3 has 14 amino acids. Trimming removed 0 bases from V and 2 bases from J, with 7 bases in between.

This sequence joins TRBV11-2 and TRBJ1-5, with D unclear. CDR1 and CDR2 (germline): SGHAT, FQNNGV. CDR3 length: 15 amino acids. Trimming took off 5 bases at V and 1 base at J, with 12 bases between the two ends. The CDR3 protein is CASSPGGLSNQPQHF. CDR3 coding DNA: TGTGCCAGCAGCCCCGGCGGATTAAGCAATCAGCCCCAGCATTTT. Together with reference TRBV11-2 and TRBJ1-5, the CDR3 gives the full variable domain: EAGVAQSPRYKIIEKRQSVAFWCNPISGHATLYWYQQILGQGPKLLIQFQNNGVVDDSQLPKDRFSAERLKGVDSTLKIQPAKLEDSAVYLCASSPGGLSNQPQHFGDGTRLSIL.

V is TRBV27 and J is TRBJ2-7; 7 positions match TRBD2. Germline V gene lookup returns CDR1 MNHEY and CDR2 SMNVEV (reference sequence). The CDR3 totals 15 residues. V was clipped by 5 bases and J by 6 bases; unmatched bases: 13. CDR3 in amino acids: CASSPLQTSSGEQYF. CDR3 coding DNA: TGTGCCAGCAGTCCGCTACAGACTAGCAGTGGCGAGCAGTACTTC.

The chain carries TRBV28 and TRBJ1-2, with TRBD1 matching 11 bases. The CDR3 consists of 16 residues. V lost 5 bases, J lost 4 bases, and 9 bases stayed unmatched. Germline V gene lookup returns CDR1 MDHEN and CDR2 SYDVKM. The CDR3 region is CASSPPGQGAGYGYTF. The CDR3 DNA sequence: TGTGCCAGCAGTCCCCCCGGACAGGGGGCGGGCTATGGCTACACCTTC.

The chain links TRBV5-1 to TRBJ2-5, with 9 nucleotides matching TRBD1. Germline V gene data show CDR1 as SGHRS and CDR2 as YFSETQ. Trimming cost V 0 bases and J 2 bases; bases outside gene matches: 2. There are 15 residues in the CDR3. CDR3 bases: TGCGCCAGCAGCTTGGGGACAGGGGAGCAAGAGACCCAGTACTTC. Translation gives CASSLGTGEQETQYF.

This CDR3 is CASSQFATPYEQYF. The CDR3 coding sequence is TGTGCCAGCAGCCAATTCGCAACACCCTACGAGCAGTACTTC. The V and J genes are TRBV5-5 and TRBJ2-7; D unclear. The CDR3 is made up of 14 amino acids. CDR1 SGHKS and CDR2 YYEKEE come from the germline V gene (reference sequence). Trimming took 4 bases from V and 2 from J, leaving 13 bases between them.

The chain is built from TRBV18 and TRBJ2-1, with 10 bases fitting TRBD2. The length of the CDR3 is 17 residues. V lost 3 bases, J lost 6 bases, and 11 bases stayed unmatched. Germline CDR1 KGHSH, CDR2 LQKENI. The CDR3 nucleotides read TGTGCCAGCTCACCGCAATCCGGACTAGCGGCTTCCAATGAGCAGTTCTTC. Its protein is CASSPQSGLAASNEQFF. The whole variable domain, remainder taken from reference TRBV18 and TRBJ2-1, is NAGVMQNPRHLVRRRGQEARLRCSPMKGHSHVYWYRQLPEEGLKFMVYLQKENIIDESGMPKERFSAEFPKEGPSILRIQQVVRGDSAAYFCASSPQSGLAASNEQFFGPGTRLTVL.

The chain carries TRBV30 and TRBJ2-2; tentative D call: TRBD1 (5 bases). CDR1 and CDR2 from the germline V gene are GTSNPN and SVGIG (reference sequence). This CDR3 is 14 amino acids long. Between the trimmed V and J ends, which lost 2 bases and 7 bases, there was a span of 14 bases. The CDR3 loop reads CAWSTLGLGGELFF. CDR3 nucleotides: TGTGCCTGGAGTACCCTGGGGCTTGGCGGGGAGCTGTTTTTT.

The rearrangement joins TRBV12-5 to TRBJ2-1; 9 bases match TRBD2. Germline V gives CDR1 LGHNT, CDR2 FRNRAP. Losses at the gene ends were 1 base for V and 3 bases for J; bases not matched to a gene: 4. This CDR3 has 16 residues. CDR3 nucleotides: TGTGCTAGTGGTTTGGGACTAGCGGAACACTACAATGAGCAGTTCTTC. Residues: CASGLGLAEHYNEQFF.

The DNA for the CDR3 is TGTGCCAGTAGTATTTGGGGCCAGACATATGGCTACACCTTC. Translation gives CASSIWGQTYGYTF. The genes are TRBV19 and TRBJ1-2; D is perhaps TRBD1 (5 bases). V was pared by 3 bases and J by 5 bases, with 13 bases between. Germline CDR1 is LNHDA and CDR2 is SQIVND (reference sequence). This CDR3 spans 14 amino acids.

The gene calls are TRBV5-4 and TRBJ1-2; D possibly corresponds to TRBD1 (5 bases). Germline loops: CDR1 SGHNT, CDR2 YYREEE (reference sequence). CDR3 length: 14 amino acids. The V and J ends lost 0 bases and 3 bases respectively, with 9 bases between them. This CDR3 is CASSLAGPYYGYTF. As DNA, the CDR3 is TGTGCCAGCAGCTTGGCAGGGCCCTACTATGGCTACACCTTC.

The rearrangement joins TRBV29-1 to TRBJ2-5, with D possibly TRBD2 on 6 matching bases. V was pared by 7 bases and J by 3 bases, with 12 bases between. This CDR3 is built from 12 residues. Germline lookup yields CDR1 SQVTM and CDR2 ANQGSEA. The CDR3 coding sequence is TGCAGCGCAAGAGGCGGGGAAGAGACCCAGTACTTC. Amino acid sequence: CSARGGEETQYF. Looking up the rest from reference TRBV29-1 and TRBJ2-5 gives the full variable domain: SAVISQKPSRDICQRGTSLTIQCQVDSQVTMMFWYRQQPGQSLTLIATANQGSEATYESGFVIDKFPISRPNLTFSTLTVSNMSPEDSSIYLCSARGGEETQYFGPGTRLLVL.

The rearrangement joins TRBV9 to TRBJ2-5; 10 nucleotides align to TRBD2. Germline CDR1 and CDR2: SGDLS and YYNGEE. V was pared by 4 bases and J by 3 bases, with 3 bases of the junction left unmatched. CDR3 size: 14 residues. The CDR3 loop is CASSPGLAEETQYF. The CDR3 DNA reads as TGTGCCAGCAGCCCTGGACTAGCGGAAGAGACCCAGTACTTC.

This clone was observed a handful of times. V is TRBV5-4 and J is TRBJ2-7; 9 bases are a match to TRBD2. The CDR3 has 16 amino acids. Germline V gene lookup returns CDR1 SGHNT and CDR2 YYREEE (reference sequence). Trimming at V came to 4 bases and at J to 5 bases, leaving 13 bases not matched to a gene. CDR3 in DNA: TGTGCCAGCAGCCCCTTAGGACTAGCGAAACCTGACGAGCAGTACTTC. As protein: CASSPLGLAKPDEQYF.

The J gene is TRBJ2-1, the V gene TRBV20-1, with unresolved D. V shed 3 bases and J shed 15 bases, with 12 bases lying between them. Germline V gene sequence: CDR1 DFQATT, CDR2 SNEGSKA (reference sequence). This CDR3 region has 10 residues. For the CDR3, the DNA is TGCAGTGCTAGTACTAACCCACGGTTCTTC. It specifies CSASTNPRFF.

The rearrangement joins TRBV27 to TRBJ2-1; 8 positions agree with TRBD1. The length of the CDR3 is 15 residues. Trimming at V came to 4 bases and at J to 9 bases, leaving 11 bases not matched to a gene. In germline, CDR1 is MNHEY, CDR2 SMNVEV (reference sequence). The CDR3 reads CASSWGTGRDVEQFF. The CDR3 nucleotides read TGTGCCAGCAGTTGGGGGACAGGCCGTGATGTTGAGCAGTTCTTC.

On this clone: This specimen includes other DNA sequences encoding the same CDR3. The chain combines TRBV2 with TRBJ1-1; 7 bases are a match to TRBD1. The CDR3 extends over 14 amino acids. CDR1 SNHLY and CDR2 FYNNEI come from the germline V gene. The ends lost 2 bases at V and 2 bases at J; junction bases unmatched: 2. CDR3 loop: CASSEQGVNTEAFF. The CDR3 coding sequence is TGTGCCAGCAGTGAACAGGGGGTAAACACTGAAGCTTTCTTT.

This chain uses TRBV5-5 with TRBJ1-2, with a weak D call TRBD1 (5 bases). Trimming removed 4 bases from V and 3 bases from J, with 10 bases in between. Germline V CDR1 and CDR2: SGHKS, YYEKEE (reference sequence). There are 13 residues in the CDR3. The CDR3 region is CASSPGGDYGYTF. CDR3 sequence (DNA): TGTGCCAGCAGCCCCGGGGGGGACTATGGCTACACCTTC. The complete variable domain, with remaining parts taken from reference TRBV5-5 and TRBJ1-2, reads DAGVTQSPTHLIKTRGQQVTLRCSPISGHKSVSWYQQVLGQGPQFIFQYYEKEERGRGNFPDRFSARQFPNYSSELNVNALLLGDSALYLCASSPGGDYGYTFGSGTRLTVV.

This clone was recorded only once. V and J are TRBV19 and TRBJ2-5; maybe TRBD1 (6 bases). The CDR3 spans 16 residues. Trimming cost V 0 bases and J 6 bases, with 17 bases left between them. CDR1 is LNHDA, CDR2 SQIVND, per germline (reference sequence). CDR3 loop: CASSIDLGGYVKTQYF. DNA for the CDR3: TGTGCCAGTAGTATAGATCTAGGGGGTTACGTTAAGACCCAGTACTTC. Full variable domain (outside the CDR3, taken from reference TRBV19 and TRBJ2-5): DGGITQSPKYLFRKEGQNVTLSCEQNLNHDAMYWYRQDPGQGLRLIYYSQIVNDFQKGDIAEGYSVSREKKESFPLTVTSAQKNPTAFYLCASSIDLGGYVKTQYFGPGTRLLVL.

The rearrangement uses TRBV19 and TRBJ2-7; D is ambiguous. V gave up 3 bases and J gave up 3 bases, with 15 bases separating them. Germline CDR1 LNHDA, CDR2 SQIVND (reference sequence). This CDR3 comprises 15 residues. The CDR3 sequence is CASSIGLFLGYEQYF. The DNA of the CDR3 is TGTGCCAGTAGTATTGGGCTGTTCCTTGGCTACGAGCAGTACTTC.

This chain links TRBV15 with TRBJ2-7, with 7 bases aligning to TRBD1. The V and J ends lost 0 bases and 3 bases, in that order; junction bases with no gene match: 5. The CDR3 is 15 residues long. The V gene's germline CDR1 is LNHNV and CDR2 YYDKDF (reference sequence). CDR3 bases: TGTGCCACCAGCAGAGATCCAGCAGGGGGCTACGAGCAGTACTTC. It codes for CATSRDPAGGYEQYF.

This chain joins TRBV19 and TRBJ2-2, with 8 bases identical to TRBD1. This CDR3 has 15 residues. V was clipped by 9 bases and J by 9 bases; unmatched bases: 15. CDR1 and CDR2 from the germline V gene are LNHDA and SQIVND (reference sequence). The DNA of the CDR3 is TGTGCCAGCCACAGGGGGTCAGGGATCAGGAGGGAGCTGTTTTTT. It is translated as CASHRGSGIRRELFF.

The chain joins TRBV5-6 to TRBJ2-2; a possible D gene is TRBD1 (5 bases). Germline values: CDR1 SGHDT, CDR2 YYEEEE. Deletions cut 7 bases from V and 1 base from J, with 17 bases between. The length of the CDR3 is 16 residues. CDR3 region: CASSLVGQGNTGELFF. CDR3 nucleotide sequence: TGTGCCAGCTCCCTGGTCGGGCAGGGGAACACCGGGGAGCTGTTTTTT.